The next 29 T cell receptor beta chains were all read from a single sample in a study of blood T cell repertoires in COVID-19. This table comes from immunoSEQ multiplex PCR, and its TCRdb copy is limited to in-frame clones, with some not included. The data hold 230,000 or so clones, with roughly 80% observed a single time. Sequencing input: peripheral blood. The receptors were sampled from a man aged 25-45 years with active or convalescent COVID-19.

This clone showed up just a few times. V usage is TRBV7-2 and J usage is TRBJ2-1; 7 bases are shared with TRBD2. Germline-derived CDR1 and CDR2 are SGHTA and FQGNSA. The ends lost 5 bases at V and 2 bases at J; junction bases unmatched: 6. The CDR3 runs 15 residues. The chain's CDR3 is CASSPSGAPYNEQFF. The CDR3, as DNA: TGTGCCAGCAGCCCTAGCGGAGCTCCCTACAATGAGCAGTTCTTC.

The V gene is TRBV6-6, the J gene TRBJ1-3; tentatively, D is TRBD1 (6 bases). The CDR3 is made up of 15 amino acids. Germline V gene lookup returns CDR1 MNHNY and CDR2 SVGAGI (reference sequence). With 7 bases removed from V and 2 bases from J, the gap between germline ends came to 15 bases. CDR3 in amino acids: CASIPRDRPGNTIYF. The CDR3 coding sequence is TGTGCCAGCATTCCCCGTGACAGGCCTGGAAACACCATATATTTT.

The V gene is TRBV5-6, the J gene TRBJ1-1; D ambiguous. The CDR3 spans 16 residues. CDR1 SGHDT and CDR2 YYEEEE come from the germline V gene. V lost 1 base and J 5 bases, leaving 18 bases between the germline ends. CDR3 protein: CASSLRSVRGMTEAFF. In DNA form, the CDR3 reads TGTGCCAGCAGCTTGCGGTCGGTACGGGGTATGACTGAAGCTTTCTTT. The full variable domain, its missing parts supplied by reference TRBV5-6 and TRBJ1-1, is DAGVTQSPTHLIKTRGQQVTLRCSPKSGHDTVSWYQQALGQGPQFIFQYYEEEERQRGNFPDRFSGHQFPNYSSELNVNALLLGDSALYLCASSLRSVRGMTEAFFGQGTRLTVV.

J is TRBJ1-1 and V is TRBV18; D unclear. V was clipped by 6 bases and J by 5 bases, with 19 bases between them. The CDR3 contains 15 residues. Germline V gene sequence: CDR1 KGHSH, CDR2 LQKENI. The CDR3 nucleotides are TGTGCCAGCTCGCCGAGCCGGGTGGCGGGGACTGAAGCTTTCTTT. Translation gives CASSPSRVAGTEAFF.

This clone occurred once. The rearrangement links TRBV4-3 to TRBJ2-3; the D gene is possibly TRBD2 (5 bases). The CDR3 is 14 residues long. Trimming left V 0 bases short and J 6 bases short, with 10 bases between. Germline V gene lookup returns CDR1 LGHNA and CDR2 YSLEER. The CDR3 region has the DNA TGCGCCAGCAGCCAAGAGCTAGCAAGGGATACGCAGTATTTT. Protein product: CASSQELARDTQYF.

The chain recombines TRBV5-1 with TRBJ2-7, with 7 bases fitting TRBD1. This CDR3 spans 16 amino acids. V lost 1 base and J lost 2; bases outside the gene matches: 9. Germline V gene sequence: CDR1 SGHRS, CDR2 YFSETQ. The CDR3 DNA reads TGCGCCAGCAGCTTGACAGGGGTAACCGCAGCCTACGAGCAGTACTTC. This encodes CASSLTGVTAAYEQYF.

The chain has TRBV28 and TRBJ1-2; D unclear. CDR1 and CDR2 (germline): MDHEN, SYDVKM. This CDR3 contains 15 residues. Trimming stripped 5 bases from V and 4 bases from J, with 17 bases between. The CDR3 bases are TGTGCCAGCAGTCCCTGGGTCCGGGAGCCCTATGGCTACACCTTC. It specifies CASSPWVREPYGYTF.

The gene calls are TRBV29-1 and TRBJ2-3, with 8 bases that match TRBD1. The CDR3 has 13 residues. Germline assignment: CDR1 SQVTM and CDR2 ANQGSEA. V was clipped by 3 bases and J by 4 bases; unmatched bases: 3. CDR3 bases: TGCAGCGTTGAGCAGGGGGCGGCAGATACGCAGTATTTT. Amino acid sequence: CSVEQGAADTQYF.

This chain links TRBV5-1 with TRBJ2-1, with a possible D match to TRBD2 (5 bases). This CDR3 contains 15 residues. Trimming took 0 bases from V and 10 from J, leaving 17 bases between them. Germline values: CDR1 SGHRS, CDR2 YFSETQ. CDR3 residues: CASSLASGVRYEQFF. CDR3 nucleotides: TGCGCCAGCAGCTTGGCATCCGGGGTGAGGTACGAGCAGTTCTTC.

The chain joins TRBV19 to TRBJ2-4; TRBD1 aligns across 7 bases. CDR1 LNHDA and CDR2 SQIVND come from the germline V gene (reference sequence). The CDR3 contains 14 residues. V lost 5 bases to trimming and J lost 7 bases; unmatched junction nucleotides: 8. Here the CDR3 DNA reads TGTGCCAGTAGTTCCGGGACAGTTGGGAACATTCAGTACTTC. It codes for CASSSGTVGNIQYF.

The chain carries TRBV7-2 and TRBJ2-1, with 11 nucleotides matching TRBD2. The ends lost 1 base at V and 4 bases at J; junction bases unmatched: 6. CDR3 length: 17 residues. Germline lookup yields CDR1 SGHTA and CDR2 FQGNSA. CDR3: CASSLGLLAGVYNEQFF. The CDR3 DNA reads as TGTGCCAGCAGCTTAGGCCTACTAGCGGGAGTATACAATGAGCAGTTCTTC.

Here the CDR3 reads CASSLDPLGTSGVYNEQFF. The CDR3 nucleotides read TGTGCCAGCAGCTTGGACCCCCTCGGGACTAGCGGGGTTTACAATGAGCAGTTCTTC. The chain links TRBV5-6 to TRBJ2-1; 13 bases agree with TRBD2. Germline V lookup: CDR1 SGHDT, CDR2 YYEEEE. This CDR3 region has 19 residues. Losses at the gene ends were 0 bases for V and 4 bases for J; bases not matched to a gene: 10.

The chain recombines TRBV5-1 with TRBJ2-3; the D gene is possibly TRBD2 (5 bases). V lost 4 bases and J 1 base, leaving 13 bases between the germline ends. Germline CDR1 is SGHRS and CDR2 is YFSETQ. The CDR3 consists of 15 residues. The CDR3 loop is CASSPDVARTDTQYF. The CDR3 DNA follows: TGCGCCAGCAGCCCGGACGTAGCGCGCACAGATACGCAGTATTTT.

The genes are TRBV11-3 and TRBJ2-2; D may be TRBD2 (6 bases). The CDR3 runs to 15 residues. Trimming took 6 bases from V and 0 from J, leaving 11 bases between them. CDR1 and CDR2 from the germline V gene are SGHNT and YENEEA. In nucleotides, the CDR3 is TGTGCCAGCAGGGGAGGACATACGAACACCGGGGAGCTGTTTTTT. Its protein is CASRGGHTNTGELFF.

This clone was counted a single time. The chain recombines TRBV5-6 with TRBJ2-7; D not certain. The ends were cut back, 4 bases at V and 5 bases at J, with 10 bases in the middle. The CDR3 runs 12 residues. CDR1 is SGHDT, CDR2 YYEEEE, per germline. CDR3 coding DNA: TGTGCCAGCAGCCTTAACAAGAACGAGCAGTACTTC. It yields the protein CASSLNKNEQYF.

The rearrangement links TRBV27 to TRBJ2-1; TRBD1 might be the D (6 bases). Between the trimmed V and J ends, which lost 6 bases and 9 bases, there was a span of 9 bases. Per germline, CDR1 MNHEY and CDR2 SMNVEV (reference sequence). The CDR3 covers 11 residues. The CDR3 coding sequence is TGTGCCAGCAGCAGGGGAAGTGAGCAGTTCTTC. Translation: CASSRGSEQFF.

The chain recombines TRBV9 with TRBJ2-3; 13 nucleotides match TRBD2. The V and J ends lost 2 bases and 1 base, in that order; junction bases with no gene match: 4. Germline V gene lookup returns CDR1 SGDLS and CDR2 YYNGEE. CDR3 length: 17 residues. The CDR3 sequence: CASSVGLAGPRTDTQYF. The DNA for the CDR3 is TGTGCCAGCAGCGTGGGACTAGCGGGGCCTCGCACAGATACGCAGTATTTT.

This chain uses TRBV7-2 with TRBJ2-7, with 7 bases aligning to TRBD1. CDR1 is SGHTA and CDR2 is FQGNSA in the germline V gene. Trimming removed 5 bases from V and 0 bases from J; junction bases left unmatched: 7. This CDR3 region has 15 residues. CDR3 DNA sequence: TGTGCCAGCAGCCGGCAGGGGGATAGCTCCTACGAGCAGTACTTC. This sequence encodes CASSRQGDSSYEQYF.

This chain joins TRBV6-6 and TRBJ2-7; D perhaps matches TRBD2 (6 bases). There are 15 residues in the CDR3. Germline V gene sequence: CDR1 MNHNY, CDR2 SVGAGI (reference sequence). Trimming took 0 bases from V and 3 from J, leaving 12 bases between them. CDR3 protein: CASSYSAGRSYEQYF. In DNA, the CDR3 is TGTGCCAGCAGTTACTCCGCGGGACGGAGCTACGAGCAGTACTTC.

The chain is built from TRBV30 and TRBJ1-3, with D uncertain. Germline V gene sequence: CDR1 GTSNPN, CDR2 SVGIG (reference sequence). This CDR3 is built from 12 residues. V was clipped by 6 bases and J by 0 bases, with 6 bases between them. The CDR3 here is CACENSGNTIYF. The DNA of the CDR3 is TGTGCCTGTGAGAACTCTGGAAACACCATATATTTT.

This clone was observed a handful of times. This chain joins TRBV13 and TRBJ2-2, with D maybe TRBD2 (6 bases). CDR3 length: 13 amino acids. The germline gives CDR1 PRHDT, CDR2 FYEKMQ (reference sequence). V shed 5 bases and J shed 7 bases, with 11 bases lying between them. CDR3 bases: TGTGCCAGCAGCCTCACTAGCTACGGGGAGCTGTTTTTT. Its translation: CASSLTSYGELFF.

The chain joins TRBV30 to TRBJ1-2; 10 bases map to TRBD1. With 4 bases clipped from V and 8 bases from J, the junction kept 7 bases outside the gene matches. Germline V CDR1 and CDR2: GTSNPN, SVGIG (reference sequence). The CDR3 length is 13 residues. For the CDR3, the DNA is TGTGCCTGGACCCCGGGACAGGGGTCAGGCTACACCTTC. Amino acids: CAWTPGQGSGYTF.

This rearrangement joins TRBV29-1 to TRBJ1-1; possible D gene TRBD1, 6 bases. The CDR3 covers 14 residues. CDR1 is SQVTM and CDR2 is ANQGSEA in the germline V gene. Between the trimmed V and J ends, which lost 0 bases and 2 bases, there was a span of 10 bases. Written as DNA, the CDR3 is TGCAGCGTTGAAGAGGGGGCGGAAAACACTGAAGCTTTCTTT. It is translated as CSVEEGAENTEAFF.

This clone showed up just a few times. The chain couples TRBV27 to TRBJ1-3; no reliable D call. The germline gives CDR1 MNHEY, CDR2 SMNVEV (reference sequence). The CDR3 has 15 amino acids. The V gene lost 2 bases and the J gene lost 4 bases, with 12 bases spanning the gap. CDR3 sequence (DNA): TGTGCCAGCAGTTTACGTTCTGGTGGCGGAAACACCATATATTTT. Translated, it gives CASSLRSGGGNTIYF.

Notes on this clone: Other DNA sequences in this specimen translate into the identical CDR3. The genes are TRBV5-4 and TRBJ2-7, with a weak D call TRBD1 (6 bases). Trimming stripped 1 base from V and 2 bases from J, with 7 bases between. Germline-derived CDR1 and CDR2 are SGHNT and YYREEE (reference sequence). There are 13 residues in the CDR3. The CDR3 reads CASSLTGTYEQYF. CDR3 sequence (DNA): TGTGCCAGCAGCTTGACAGGGACCTACGAGCAGTACTTC.

This clone has only one observation. This chain connects TRBV27 to TRBJ2-1, with TRBD2 identical over 8 bases. This CDR3 contains 15 residues. After removal of 2 bases from V and 5 bases from J, the junction contained 5 bases not matched to a gene. CDR1 MNHEY and CDR2 SMNVEV come from the germline V gene (reference sequence). CDR3 in DNA: TGTGCCAGCAGTTTAACGGGAGGGCCCCACAATGAGCAGTTCTTC. Its translation: CASSLTGGPHNEQFF.

This chain joins TRBV7-6 and TRBJ2-7, with TRBD1 as a possible D gene (6 bases). The V gene's germline CDR1 is SGHVS and CDR2 FNYEAQ. Trimming took 5 bases from V and 6 from J, leaving 17 bases between them. This CDR3 has 14 amino acids. CDR3 coding DNA: TGTGCCAGCAGCCCCGGTACAGGGCTTCGCGAGCAGTACTTC. As protein: CASSPGTGLREQYF.

The chain joins TRBV7-2 to TRBJ1-5, with D perhaps matching TRBD1 (5 bases). Germline V gives CDR1 SGHTA, CDR2 FQGNSA. There are 14 residues in the CDR3. Trimming cost V 1 base and J 16 bases, with 20 bases left between them. CDR3 loop: CASSLGPGDSRFHF. The CDR3 DNA is TGTGCCAGCAGCTTAGGCCCTGGAGACAGCCGCTTCCATTTT.

The chain joins TRBV12-3 or TRBV12-4 to TRBJ2-3; 7 bases align to TRBD2. This CDR3 is built from 13 residues. With 7 bases clipped from V and 6 bases from J, the junction kept 7 bases outside the gene matches. Here the CDR3 reads CASNRGGVDTQYF. The CDR3 DNA reads as TGTGCCAGCAACCGTGGGGGGGTGGATACGCAGTATTTT.